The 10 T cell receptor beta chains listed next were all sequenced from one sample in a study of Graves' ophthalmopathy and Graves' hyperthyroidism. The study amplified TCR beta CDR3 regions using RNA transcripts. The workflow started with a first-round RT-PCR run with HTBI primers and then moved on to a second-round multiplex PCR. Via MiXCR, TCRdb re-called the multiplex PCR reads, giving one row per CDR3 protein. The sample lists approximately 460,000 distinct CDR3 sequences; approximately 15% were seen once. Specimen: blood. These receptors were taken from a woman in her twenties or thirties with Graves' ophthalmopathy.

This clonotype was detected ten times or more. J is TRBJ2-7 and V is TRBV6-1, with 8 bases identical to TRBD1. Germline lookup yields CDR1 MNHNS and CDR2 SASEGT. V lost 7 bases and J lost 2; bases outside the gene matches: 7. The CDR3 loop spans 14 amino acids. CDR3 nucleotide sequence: TGTGCCAGCACCCTACAGGGGGTTACCTACGAGCAGTACTTC. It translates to CASTLQGVTYEQYF.

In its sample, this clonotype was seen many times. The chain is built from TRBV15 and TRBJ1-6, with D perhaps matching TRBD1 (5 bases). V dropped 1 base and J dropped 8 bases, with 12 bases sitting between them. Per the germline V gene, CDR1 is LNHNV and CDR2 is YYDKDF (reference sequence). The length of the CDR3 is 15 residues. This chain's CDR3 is CATSRGAGFDSPLHF. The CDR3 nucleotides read TGTGCCACCAGCAGAGGGGCAGGGTTTGATTCACCCCTCCACTTT.

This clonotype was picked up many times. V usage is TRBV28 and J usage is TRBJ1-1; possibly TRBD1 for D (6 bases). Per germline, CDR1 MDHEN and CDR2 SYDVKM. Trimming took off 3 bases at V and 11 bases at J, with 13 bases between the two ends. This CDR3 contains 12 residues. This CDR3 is CASSFQGFAAFF. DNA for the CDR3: TGTGCCAGCAGTTTTCAGGGGTTCGCGGCTTTCTTT.

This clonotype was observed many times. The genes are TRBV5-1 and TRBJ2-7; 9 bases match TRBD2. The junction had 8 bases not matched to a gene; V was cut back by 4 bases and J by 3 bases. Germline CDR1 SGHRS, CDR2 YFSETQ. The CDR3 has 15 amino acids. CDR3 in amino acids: CASSPSIAGVYEQYF. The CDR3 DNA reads TGCGCCAGCAGCCCCTCGATAGCGGGAGTCTACGAGCAGTACTTC.

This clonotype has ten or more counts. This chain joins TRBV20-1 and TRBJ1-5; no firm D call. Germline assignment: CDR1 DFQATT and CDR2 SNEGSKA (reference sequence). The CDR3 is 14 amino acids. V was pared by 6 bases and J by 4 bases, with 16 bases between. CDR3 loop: CSAQHGDPNQPQHF. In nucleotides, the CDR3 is TGCAGTGCCCAGCACGGCGACCCGAATCAGCCCCAGCATTTT.

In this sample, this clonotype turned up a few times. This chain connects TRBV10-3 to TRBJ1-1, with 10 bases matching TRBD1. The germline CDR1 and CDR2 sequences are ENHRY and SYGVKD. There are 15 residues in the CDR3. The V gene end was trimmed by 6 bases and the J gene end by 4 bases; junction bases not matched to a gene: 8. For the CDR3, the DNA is TGTGCCATCAGACGTTCCGGGACAGGGGTCACTGAAGCTTTCTTT. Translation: CAIRRSGTGVTEAFF.

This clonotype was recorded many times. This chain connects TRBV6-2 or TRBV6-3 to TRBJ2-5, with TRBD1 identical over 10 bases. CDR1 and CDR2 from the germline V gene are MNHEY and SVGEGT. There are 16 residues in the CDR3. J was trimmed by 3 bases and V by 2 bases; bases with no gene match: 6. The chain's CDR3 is CASSYAGQGDEETQYF. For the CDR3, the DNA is TGTGCCAGCAGTTACGCCGGACAGGGGGACGAAGAGACCCAGTACTTC.

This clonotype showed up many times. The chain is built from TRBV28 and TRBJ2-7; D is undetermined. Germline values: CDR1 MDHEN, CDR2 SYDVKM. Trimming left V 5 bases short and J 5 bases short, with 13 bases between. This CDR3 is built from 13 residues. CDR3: CASSLTDPHEQYF. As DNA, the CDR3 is TGTGCCAGCAGTCTTACTGATCCACACGAGCAGTACTTC. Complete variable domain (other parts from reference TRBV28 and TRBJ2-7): DVKVTQSSRYLVKRTGEKVFLECVQDMDHENMFWYRQDPGLGLRLIYFSYDVKMKEKGDIPEGYSVSREKKERFSLILESASTNQTSMYLCASSLTDPHEQYFGPGTRLTVT.

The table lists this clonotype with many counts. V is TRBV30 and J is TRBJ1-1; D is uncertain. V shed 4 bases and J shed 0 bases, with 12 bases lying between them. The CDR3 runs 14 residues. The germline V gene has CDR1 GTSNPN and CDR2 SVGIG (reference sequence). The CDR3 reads CAWKGLVVNTEAFF. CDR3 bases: TGTGCCTGGAAGGGTCTTGTGGTGAACACTGAAGCTTTCTTT. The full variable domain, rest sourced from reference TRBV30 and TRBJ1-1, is SQTIHQWPATLVQPVGSPLSLECTVEGTSNPNLYWYRQAAGRGLQLLFYSVGIGQISSEVPQNLSASRPQDRQFILSSKKLLLSDSGFYLCAWKGLVVNTEAFFGQGTRLTVV.

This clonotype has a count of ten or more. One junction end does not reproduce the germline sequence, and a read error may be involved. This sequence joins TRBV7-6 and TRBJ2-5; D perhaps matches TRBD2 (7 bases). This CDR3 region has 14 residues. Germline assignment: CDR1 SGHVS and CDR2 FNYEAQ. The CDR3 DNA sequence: TGTGCCAGCAGCTTCGGCAGGGAGGGGGAGACCCGGTACTTC. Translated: CASSFGREGETRYF.